What follows are 24 T cell receptor beta chains derived from one specimen sequenced in a study of blood T cell repertoires in COVID-19. Data came from immunoSEQ multiplex PCR; TCRdb stores just in-frame clones and leaves some out. The sample holds about 34,000 clones, roughly 80% seen once. Specimen: peripheral blood. The receptors derive from a man in his 70s with COVID-19, enrolled during active disease.

The V gene is TRBV7-6, the J gene TRBJ2-1; D uncertain. The CDR3 extends over 16 amino acids. CDR1 and CDR2 from the germline V gene are SGHVS and FNYEAQ. The ends were cut back, 1 base at V and 6 bases at J, with 16 bases in the middle. DNA of the CDR3: TGTGCCAGCAGCTTAGGAGGTTCCGTCTCGGGCAATGAGCAGTTCTTC. The encoded protein is CASSLGGSVSGNEQFF.

In the case of this clone: A read error may produce the germline difference seen at one junction end. This chain joins TRBV7-3 and TRBJ2-5, with D perhaps TRBD2 (6 bases). This CDR3 is 15 amino acids long. Germline loops: CDR1 SGHTA, CDR2 FQGTGA. The CDR3 sequence is CASSLTGGMRETQYF. In DNA, the CDR3 is TGTGCCAGCAGCCTAACAGGCGGGATGAGAGAGACCCAGTACTTC.

The rearrangement joins TRBV10-3 to TRBJ2-1, with unresolved D. This CDR3 is 13 amino acids long. The germline CDR1 and CDR2 sequences are ENHRY and SYGVKD. V lost 5 bases and J lost 1, with 6 bases in between. The chain's CDR3 is CAISYGSYNEQFF. The DNA of the CDR3 is TGTGCCATCAGTTACGGGTCCTACAATGAGCAGTTCTTC.

The chain is built from TRBV9 and TRBJ2-2; 9 nucleotides align to TRBD2. This CDR3 spans 16 amino acids. Per germline, CDR1 SGDLS and CDR2 YYNGEE. After removal of 3 bases from V and 4 bases from J, the junction contained 7 bases not matched to a gene. Here the CDR3 DNA reads TGTGCCAGCAGCGCCGATAGCGGGAGTTTCACCGGGGAGCTGTTTTTT. Translation: CASSADSGSFTGELFF.

V gene TRBV5-1 combines with J gene TRBJ2-6; 7 positions agree with TRBD1. The CDR3 length is 18 residues. Losses at the gene ends were 2 bases for V and 0 bases for J; bases not matched to a gene: 8. Germline-derived CDR1 and CDR2 are SGHRS and YFSETQ. CDR3 coding DNA: TGCGCCAGCAGCTTCGACAGGGCTTACCTCTCTGGGGCCAACGTCCTGACTTTC. Residues: CASSFDRAYLSGANVLTF.

Only a few counts were recorded for this clone. The chain combines TRBV15 with TRBJ1-3; the D gene is possibly TRBD1 (5 bases). The CDR3 consists of 14 residues. Per the germline V gene, CDR1 is LNHNV and CDR2 is YYDKDF (reference sequence). V lost 3 bases, J lost 1 base, and 7 bases lay in between. DNA for the CDR3: TGTGCCACCAGCAGCCCAGGGTCTGGAAACACCATATATTTT. This gives the protein CATSSPGSGNTIYF.

The gene calls are TRBV6-5 and TRBJ1-1, with 7 bases that match TRBD1. Germline assignment: CDR1 MNHEY and CDR2 SVGAGI. V lost 5 bases, J lost 3 bases, and 9 bases stayed unmatched. The CDR3 runs to 15 residues. The CDR3 loop reads CASSPLPTGDTEAFF. The CDR3 coding sequence is TGTGCCAGCAGTCCTCTTCCCACAGGGGACACTGAAGCTTTCTTT.

The chain has TRBV4-2 and TRBJ1-1, with D maybe TRBD1 (5 bases). Germline V gene lookup returns CDR1 LGHNA and CDR2 YNFKEQ. The V end lost 0 bases, the J end lost 6 bases, and 11 bases lay between the germline ends. The CDR3 spans 14 residues. CDR3 sequence reads: CASSQEDQGSEAFF. The DNA of the CDR3 is TGTGCCAGCAGCCAAGAGGACCAGGGTTCTGAAGCTTTCTTT.

The chain is built from TRBV4-3 and TRBJ1-4; D may be TRBD1 (5 bases). Trimming pared 1 base from V and 8 bases from J, leaving 14 bases between. The CDR3 sequence is 15 residues long. Germline V gives CDR1 LGHNA, CDR2 YSLEER. For the CDR3, the DNA is TGCGCCAGCAGCCAAGGTCAGGGTCCGGCGGAAAAACTGTTTTTT. Its translation is CASSQGQGPAEKLFF.

The V and J genes are TRBV9 and TRBJ1-2, with 9 bases fitting TRBD1. J gave up 0 bases and V 3 bases, and 9 bases lay outside the gene matches. Germline V gives CDR1 SGDLS, CDR2 YYNGEE. The CDR3 is 17 amino acids. In nucleotides, the CDR3 is TGTGCCAGCAGCGCGTCCCGACAGGGGGAAGCTAACTATGGCTACACCTTC. Protein: CASSASRQGEANYGYTF.

The rearrangement joins TRBV7-9 to TRBJ1-5; D uncertain. V shed 2 bases and J shed 0 bases, with 5 bases lying between them. CDR1 and CDR2 from the germline V gene are SEHNR and FQNEAQ (reference sequence). CDR3 length: 14 residues. For the CDR3, the DNA is TGTGCCAGCAGCTTACAAAATAGCAATCAGCCCCAGCATTTT. Its protein is CASSLQNSNQPQHF. The full variable domain, rest sourced from reference TRBV7-9 and TRBJ1-5, is DTGVSQNPRHKITKRGQNVTFRCDPISEHNRLYWYRQTLGQGPEFLTYFQNEAQLEKSRLLSDRFSAERPKGSFSTLEIQRTEQGDSAMYLCASSLQNSNQPQHFGDGTRLSIL.

The chain uses TRBV7-2 and TRBJ1-1; TRBD1 matches at 8 bases. The CDR3 has 17 amino acids. Per the germline V gene, CDR1 is SGHTA and CDR2 is FQGNSA. V dropped 4 bases and J dropped 3; count of bases not matched to a gene: 13. The CDR3, as DNA: TGTGCCAGCAGCTCCTCCCTCTCCGGACAGGGATACACTGAAGCTTTCTTT. Translated: CASSSSLSGQGYTEAFF.

This clone appeared a few times. The V and J genes are TRBV7-2 and TRBJ1-2; 9 bases map to TRBD1. Germline V CDR1 and CDR2: SGHTA, FQGNSA. With 1 base clipped from V and 14 bases from J, the junction kept 5 bases outside the gene matches. The CDR3 extends over 12 amino acids. The CDR3 here is CASSLGGTGITF. The CDR3 DNA is TGTGCCAGCAGCTTAGGCGGGACAGGGATAACCTTC. The variable domain in full, completed from reference TRBV7-2 and TRBJ1-2, reads GAGVSQSPSNKVTEKGKDVELRCDPISGHTALYWYRQSLGQGLEFLIYFQGNSAPDKSGLPSDRFSAERTGGSVSTLTIQRTQQEDSAVYLCASSLGGTGITFGSGTRLTVV.

This clone was observed a few times. The V call is TRBV27, the J call TRBJ1-6; tentatively, D is TRBD1 (6 bases). The ends were cut back, 3 bases at V and 7 bases at J, with 13 bases in the middle. The germline CDR1 and CDR2 sequences are MNHEY and SMNVEV (reference sequence). This CDR3 region has 15 residues. CDR3: CASSFDYRVNSPLHF. For the CDR3, the DNA is TGTGCCAGCAGTTTTGATTACAGGGTGAATTCACCCCTCCACTTT.

This chain connects TRBV7-2 to TRBJ1-2; perhaps TRBD1 as D (5 bases). The germline V gene has CDR1 SGHTA and CDR2 FQGNSA. This CDR3 region has 13 residues. V was trimmed by 2 bases and J by 5 bases, leaving 9 bases between them. The CDR3 reads CASSLSGPYGYTF. CDR3 nucleotide sequence: TGTGCCAGCAGCTTATCAGGGCCATATGGCTACACCTTC.

The sample holds a few counts of this clone. The chain links TRBV5-8 to TRBJ2-1; TRBD2 agrees at 7 bases. CDR1 and CDR2 from the germline V gene are SGHTS and YDEGEE. V dropped 0 bases and J dropped 2; count of bases not matched to a gene: 5. The CDR3 sequence is 16 residues long. The DNA for the CDR3 is TGTGCCAGCAGCTTGGACGGGGGAGGGACCTACAATGAGCAGTTCTTC. It specifies CASSLDGGGTYNEQFF.

This clone was recorded only once. This chain uses TRBV6-2 or TRBV6-3 with TRBJ1-6; 8 positions agree with TRBD1. There are 14 residues in the CDR3. The trim removed 6 bases at V and 10 bases at J, leaving 8 bases unmatched. Germline V gene sequence: CDR1 MNHEY, CDR2 SVGEGT. CDR3 sequence: CASSWTGKGSPLHF. CDR3 nucleotide sequence: TGTGCCAGCAGCTGGACAGGGAAAGGGTCACCCCTCCACTTT.

This rearrangement joins TRBV6-5 to TRBJ1-3; TRBD1 is a possible D gene (6 bases). The CDR3 runs to 15 residues. CDR1 MNHEY and CDR2 SVGAGI come from the germline V gene. Trimming pared 6 bases from V and 0 bases from J, leaving 12 bases between. The CDR3 loop reads CASRAGVHSGNTIYF. As DNA, the CDR3 is TGTGCCAGCAGAGCAGGGGTACACTCTGGAAACACCATATATTTT.

This sequence joins TRBV7-8 and TRBJ1-2; 7 bases map to TRBD1. Per germline, CDR1 SGHVS and CDR2 FQNEAQ. The CDR3 runs 14 residues. J lost 3 bases, V lost 3 bases, and 4 bases had no gene match. The DNA for the CDR3 is TGTGCCAGCAGCTTTAGGGACAGCTACTATGGCTACACCTTC. Residues: CASSFRDSYYGYTF.

The V and J genes are TRBV6-6 and TRBJ2-5; 8 bases align to TRBD1. The CDR3 totals 17 residues. Germline V gene sequence: CDR1 MNHNY, CDR2 SVGAGI (reference sequence). J was trimmed by 5 bases and V by 5 bases; bases with no gene match: 16. Here the CDR3 reads CASSPRRQGYVDETQYF. The CDR3 DNA sequence: TGTGCCAGCAGTCCTCGAAGACAGGGGTATGTGGACGAGACCCAGTACTTC.

The CDR3 coding sequence is TGTGCCAGCAGACTTAGCGGGATTTTAGACAATGAGCAGTTCTTC. This encodes CASRLSGILDNEQFF. This chain connects TRBV5-6 to TRBJ2-1, with 8 bases aligning to TRBD2. Germline-derived CDR1 and CDR2 are SGHDT and YYEEEE. This CDR3 region has 15 residues. Trimming removed 5 bases from V and 5 bases from J; junction bases left unmatched: 9.

The J gene is TRBJ2-7, the V gene TRBV9, with 7 nucleotides matching TRBD2. This CDR3 is built from 14 residues. Trimming cost V 0 bases and J 3 bases; bases outside gene matches: 3. CDR1 and CDR2 from the germline V gene are SGDLS and YYNGEE. CDR3 amino acids: CASSVGLAHYEQYF. CDR3 DNA sequence: TGTGCCAGCAGCGTAGGACTAGCTCACTACGAGCAGTACTTC.

The chain employs TRBV11-2 and TRBJ1-6, with TRBD1 identical over 9 bases. The trim removed 5 bases at V and 7 bases at J, leaving 3 bases unmatched. This CDR3 has 14 amino acids. Per the germline V gene, CDR1 is SGHAT and CDR2 is FQNNGV. CDR3 sequence reads: CASSQGQGNSPLHF. The CDR3 nucleotides are TGTGCCAGCAGCCAGGGACAGGGAAATTCACCCCTCCACTTT.

The table lists this clone with a few counts. The rearrangement uses TRBV19 and TRBJ1-4; 10 bases are shared with TRBD1. CDR1 is LNHDA and CDR2 is SQIVND in the germline V gene (reference sequence). The J segment lost 7 bases and the V segment lost 3 bases, leaving 5 bases of the junction unmatched. The CDR3 totals 15 residues. CDR3: CASSIAWTGGEKLFF. The CDR3 coding sequence is TGTGCCAGTAGTATTGCGTGGACAGGGGGTGAAAAACTGTTTTTT.